One sample yielded the 32 T cell receptor beta chains listed below, sequenced in a study of cytomegalovirus exposure and HLA in healthy donors. The PCR made use of 60 Vbeta and 13 Jbeta primers. Libraries were prepared by immunoSEQ multiplex PCR; TCRdb keeps only in-frame clonotypes and omits some of them. The table includes roughly 150,000 clones, around 78% detected once. The source material was PBMCs. Source of these receptors: a man aged 35-49 years in good health and CMV-seronegative.

The chain combines TRBV15 with TRBJ1-5, with 9 bases lining up with TRBD1. The CDR3 consists of 16 residues. Germline V gene sequence: CDR1 LNHNV, CDR2 YYDKDF (reference sequence). V gave up 1 base and J gave up 6 bases; unmatched junction bases: 7. The CDR3 DNA sequence: TGTGCCACCAGCAGAGGGGACAGGGAAGGGAGTCAGCCCCAGCATTTT. Translated: CATSRGDREGSQPQHF.

The genes are TRBV28 and TRBJ2-7; 9 nucleotides align to TRBD2. CDR3 length equals 15 residues. The germline V gene has CDR1 MDHEN and CDR2 SYDVKM. The V segment lost 6 bases and the J segment 4 bases; nucleotides outside the gene matches: 10. In nucleotides, the CDR3 is TGTGCCAGCAGCTCTTCGGGACTAGCAGAATACGAGCAGTACTTC. Protein product: CASSSSGLAEYEQYF.

Turning to this clone: Distinct nucleotide sequences in the sample also encode this CDR3. J is TRBJ1-1 and V is TRBV6-5; D is possibly TRBD1 (5 bases). The V and J ends lost 2 bases and 1 base respectively, with 5 bases between them. Germline assignment: CDR1 MNHEY and CDR2 SVGAGI. This CDR3 contains 13 residues. Written as DNA, the CDR3 is TGTGCCAGCAGTTACGGACAGAACACTGAAGCTTTCTTT. Protein product: CASSYGQNTEAFF.

This chain uses TRBV29-1 with TRBJ2-2, with D possibly matching TRBD2 (6 bases). V gave up 4 bases and J gave up 0 bases, with 9 bases separating them. The CDR3 totals 14 residues. Germline CDR1 SQVTM, CDR2 ANQGSEA. CDR3 residues: CSVGGTSNTGELFF. In DNA form, the CDR3 reads TGCAGCGTTGGTGGGACTTCGAACACCGGGGAGCTGTTTTTT.

The rearrangement links TRBV18 to TRBJ2-7; D perhaps matches TRBD2 (6 bases). Trimming took off 5 bases at V and 3 bases at J, with 20 bases between the two ends. The CDR3 totals 16 residues. CDR1 KGHSH and CDR2 LQKENI come from the germline V gene. The CDR3 protein is CASSSVLLGLGYEQYF. DNA of the CDR3: TGTGCCAGCTCATCCGTATTGCTGGGACTCGGCTACGAGCAGTACTTC.

The chain uses TRBV18 and TRBJ2-7; 10 nucleotides agree with TRBD1. The J segment lost 2 bases and the V segment lost 5 bases, leaving 6 bases of the junction unmatched. The CDR3 has 15 amino acids. Per germline, CDR1 KGHSH and CDR2 LQKENI. The chain's CDR3 is CASSSRTGGTYEQYV. CDR3 nucleotides: TGTGCCAGCTCATCACGGACAGGGGGAACCTACGAGCAGTACGTC.

The V gene is TRBV19, the J gene TRBJ2-3; TRBD2 matches at 8 bases. The germline CDR1 and CDR2 sequences are LNHDA and SQIVND (reference sequence). The CDR3 consists of 16 residues. V was clipped by 4 bases and J by 4 bases; unmatched bases: 10. The CDR3 nucleotides are TGTGCCAGTAGTACCCGTCGAGCGGGAGATCCAGATACGCAGTATTTT. It translates to CASSTRRAGDPDTQYF.

The V call is TRBV6-1, the J call TRBJ1-2; 7 bases line up with TRBD1. CDR3 length: 15 residues. Germline values: CDR1 MNHNS, CDR2 SASEGT. With 6 bases clipped from V and 5 bases from J, the junction kept 12 bases outside the gene matches. CDR3 sequence: CASRAPGQIGYGYTF. CDR3 in DNA: TGTGCCAGCAGAGCCCCGGGACAGATAGGGTATGGCTACACCTTC.

The chain uses TRBV6-5 and TRBJ2-7, with a possible D match to TRBD1 (5 bases). Germline V CDR1 and CDR2: MNHEY, SVGAGI. Trimming took off 6 bases at V and 5 bases at J, with 17 bases between the two ends. The CDR3 has 14 amino acids. The CDR3 DNA reads TGTGCCAGCAGCTCGGCGGCAGGGTACAACGAGCAGTACTTC. This encodes CASSSAAGYNEQYF.

The chain is built from TRBV15 and TRBJ2-5; TRBD2 agrees at 7 bases. V shed 1 base, J shed 0 bases, and the junction held 5 bases outside the gene matches. Germline V gene data show CDR1 as LNHNV and CDR2 as YYDKDF (reference sequence). The CDR3 spans 16 residues. In DNA, the CDR3 is TGTGCCACCAGCAGAGGCCTTAGCGGGTACCAAGAGACCCAGTACTTC. Its translation: CATSRGLSGYQETQYF. Using reference TRBV15 and TRBJ2-5 for the parts outside the CDR3, the full variable domain is DAMVIQNPRYQVTQFGKPVTLSCSQTLNHNVMYWYQQKSSQAPKLLFHYYDKDFNNEADTPDNFQSRRPNTSFCFLDIRSPGLGDTAMYLCATSRGLSGYQETQYFGPGTRLLVL.

The V and J genes are TRBV25-1 and TRBJ1-6; D is unresolved. The CDR3 extends over 12 amino acids. Trimming cost V 2 bases and J 7 bases, with 3 bases left between them. Germline lookup yields CDR1 MGHDK and CDR2 SYGVNS. The CDR3 DNA sequence: TGTGCCAGCAGTGAACTGAATTCACCCCTCCACTTT. The encoded protein is CASSELNSPLHF. Together with reference TRBV25-1 and TRBJ1-6, the CDR3 gives the full variable domain: EADIYQTPRYLVIGTGKKITLECSQTMGHDKMYWYQQDPGMELHLIHYSYGVNSTEKGDLSSESTVSRIRTEHFPLTLESARPSHTSQYLCASSELNSPLHFGNGTRLTVT.

The rearrangement joins TRBV19 to TRBJ2-5; 11 bases are a match to TRBD2. Looked up from germline, CDR1 is LNHDA and CDR2 is SQIVND (reference sequence). The CDR3 extends over 15 amino acids. Germline trimming cut 1 base from V and 4 bases from J; bases unmatched to any gene: 2. CDR3 protein: CASSIGLAGPETQYF. The CDR3 bases are TGTGCCAGTAGTATAGGACTAGCGGGACCAGAGACCCAGTACTTC.

V and J are TRBV11-2 and TRBJ2-5, with D hard to call. Germline loops: CDR1 SGHAT, CDR2 FQNNGV. The CDR3 extends over 13 amino acids. V was pared by 0 bases and J by 5 bases, with 7 bases between. DNA for the CDR3: TGTGCCAGCAGCTTAGACCTCCGGGAGACCCAGTACTTC. Its protein is CASSLDLRETQYF.

V gene TRBV5-8 combines with J gene TRBJ2-2; 12 bases agree with TRBD2. The CDR3 has 15 amino acids. Unmatched junction bases numbered 6, after V lost 4 bases and J lost 8 bases. In germline, CDR1 is SGHTS, CDR2 YDEGEE. The CDR3 here is CASSQETSGRGELFF. CDR3 bases: TGTGCCAGCAGCCAAGAGACTAGCGGGAGAGGGGAGCTGTTTTTT.

The rearrangement uses TRBV5-1 and TRBJ2-7; TRBD2 matches at 7 bases. The CDR3 totals 14 residues. The V gene end was trimmed by 4 bases and the J gene end by 4 bases; junction bases not matched to a gene: 8. Germline CDR1 reads SGHRS; CDR2 reads YFSETQ. The CDR3 loop is CASSPTEGGYEQYV. The CDR3 DNA sequence: TGCGCCAGCAGCCCCACCGAGGGAGGGTACGAGCAGTACGTC.

The chain couples TRBV19 to TRBJ2-3, with D perhaps matching TRBD2 (6 bases). The CDR3 consists of 16 residues. Germline loops: CDR1 LNHDA, CDR2 SQIVND (reference sequence). V lost 9 bases and J lost 3, with 22 bases in between. CDR3 residues: CASRKGTGGMTDTQYF. The CDR3 nucleotides are TGTGCCAGCCGGAAGGGGACCGGGGGTATGACAGATACGCAGTATTTT.

This clone was observed a handful of times. V is TRBV5-1 and J is TRBJ1-1, with no clear D. The CDR3 is 13 amino acids. Looked up from germline, CDR1 is SGHRS and CDR2 is YFSETQ. The germline V and J ends were trimmed by 0 bases and 3 bases, with 6 bases remaining between them. CDR3 bases: TGCGCCAGCAGCTTGGAACGGTACACTGAAGCTTTCTTT. This sequence encodes CASSLERYTEAFF. Based on the CDR3 plus reference TRBV5-1 and TRBJ1-1, the full variable domain is KAGVTQTPRYLIKTRGQQVTLSCSPISGHRSVSWYQQTPGQGLQFLFEYFSETQRNKGNFPGRFSGRQFSNSRSEMNVSTLELGDSALYLCASSLERYTEAFFGQGTRLTVV.

This chain links TRBV2 with TRBJ2-1; 11 nucleotides line up with TRBD2. Trimming took 4 bases from V and 6 from J; bases not matched to a gene: 5. This CDR3 is built from 15 residues. From germline, CDR1 is SNHLY and CDR2 FYNNEI. The CDR3 is CASSVAGGPSNEQFF. The CDR3 DNA reads TGTGCCAGCAGTGTAGCGGGAGGGCCGAGCAATGAGCAGTTCTTC.

In the case of this clone: Mismatch with germline at one junction end may stem from a read error. The CDR3: CSSSLGGNGLNTEAFF. DNA of the CDR3: TGTTCCAGCAGCTTAGGGGGCAATGGGTTGAACACTGAAGCTTTCTTT. The rearrangement links TRBV7-9 to TRBJ1-1; 7 bases line up with TRBD1. The CDR3 sequence is 16 residues long. The V gene's germline CDR1 is SEHNR and CDR2 FQNEAQ (reference sequence). Full variable domain (remainder filled in from reference TRBV7-9 and TRBJ1-1): DTGVSQNPRHKITKRGQNVTFRCDPISEHNRLYWYRQTLGQGPEFLTYFQNEAQLEKSRLLSDRFSAERPKGSFSTLEIQRTEQGDSAMYLCSSSLGGNGLNTEAFFGQGTRLTVV.

This clone has only a few counts. The chain employs TRBV7-7 and TRBJ2-3; perhaps TRBD1 as D (5 bases). The germline V gene has CDR1 SSHAT and CDR2 FNYEAQ (reference sequence). The V end was cut by 5 bases, the J end by 2 bases, with 20 bases between. The CDR3 covers 17 residues. The DNA for the CDR3 is TGTGCCAGCAGCCCCAAGGTAGGGGCAAGAATCACAGATACGCAGTATTTT. Translating it yields CASSPKVGARITDTQYF.

The V gene is TRBV2, the J gene TRBJ2-3, with TRBD2 identical over 16 bases. Germline trimming cut 10 bases from V and 5 bases from J; bases unmatched to any gene: 3. The CDR3 has 14 amino acids. Germline V CDR1 and CDR2: SNHLY, FYNNEI. The CDR3 DNA sequence: TGTGCCACGGGACTAGCGGGAGGGGAAGATACGCAGTATTTT. This sequence encodes CATGLAGGEDTQYF.

For this clone: Other DNA variants within this sample encode the same CDR3. V usage is TRBV11-3 and J usage is TRBJ2-5; a weak D match, TRBD2 (5 bases). This CDR3 spans 13 amino acids. Trimming pared 3 bases from V and 5 bases from J, leaving 10 bases between. Germline V gives CDR1 SGHNT, CDR2 YENEEA. As DNA, the CDR3 is TGTGCCAGCAGCTTGGAGGCCTCGGAGACCCAGTACTTC. Translated: CASSLEASETQYF.

The chain has TRBV4-2 and TRBJ1-3; D possibly corresponds to TRBD1 (6 bases). Trimming removed 4 bases from V and 4 bases from J, with 23 bases in between. The CDR3 consists of 18 residues. Germline CDR1 and CDR2: LGHNA and YNFKEQ. CDR3 in DNA: TGTGCCAGCAGCCGGGGTACGAAGGGAACAGGGCAGGGAAACACCATATATTTT. It specifies CASSRGTKGTGQGNTIYF.

To note about this clone: Mismatch with germline at one junction end may stem from a read error. This chain joins TRBV2 and TRBJ2-6; perhaps TRBD1 as D (5 bases). Germline CDR1 reads SNHLY; CDR2 reads FYNNEI. The CDR3 extends over 15 amino acids. CDR3 protein: CASTGMLSGANGLTF. CDR3 DNA: TGTGCCAGCACAGGAATGCTCTCTGGGGCCAACGGCCTGACTTTC.

This chain joins TRBV19 and TRBJ1-2; D ambiguous. Germline CDR1 reads LNHDA; CDR2 reads SQIVND (reference sequence). V lost 3 bases to trimming and J lost 4 bases, with 12 bases between them. The length of the CDR3 is 14 residues. The CDR3 nucleotides read TGTGCCAGTAGTATTGGCGGTGTCGGCTATGGCTACACCTTC. It specifies CASSIGGVGYGYTF.

This clone was seen a few times. CDR3 protein: CASTTGQPYNEQFF. The CDR3 bases are TGCGCCAGCACTACCGGACAGCCCTACAATGAGCAGTTCTTC. V and J are TRBV5-1 and TRBJ2-1, with D tentatively TRBD1 (6 bases). V was cut by 6 bases and J by 2 bases, with 12 bases left in between. The germline V gene encodes CDR1 SGHRS and CDR2 YFSETQ. This CDR3 region has 14 residues.

This chain connects TRBV11-2 to TRBJ2-6, with a tentative D call TRBD1 (5 bases). Trimming took 4 bases from V and 1 from J, leaving 11 bases between them. Germline V lookup: CDR1 SGHAT, CDR2 FQNNGV. This CDR3 spans 16 amino acids. DNA of the CDR3: TGTGCCAGCAGCTCGATAAGGGGATCTGGGGCCAACGTCCTGACTTTC. Amino acid sequence: CASSSIRGSGANVLTF.

V and J are TRBV15 and TRBJ2-7; 9 bases agree with TRBD1. J gave up 2 bases and V 4 bases, and 3 bases lay outside the gene matches. This CDR3 is built from 14 residues. Per the germline V gene, CDR1 is LNHNV and CDR2 is YYDKDF (reference sequence). This CDR3 is CATSKGQGTYEQYF. The DNA of the CDR3 is TGTGCCACCAGCAAGGGACAGGGAACCTACGAGCAGTACTTC. Using reference TRBV15 and TRBJ2-7 for the parts outside the CDR3, the full variable domain is DAMVIQNPRYQVTQFGKPVTLSCSQTLNHNVMYWYQQKSSQAPKLLFHYYDKDFNNEADTPDNFQSRRPNTSFCFLDIRSPGLGDTAMYLCATSKGQGTYEQYFGPGTRLTVT.

This rearrangement joins TRBV7-8 to TRBJ1-1; D not certain. The CDR3 has 13 residues. Looked up from germline, CDR1 is SGHVS and CDR2 is FQNEAQ. V dropped 6 bases and J dropped 10 bases, with 18 bases sitting between them. CDR3 nucleotide sequence: TGTGCCAGCAGTCACGGCAAGGGAGGGAGAGCTTTCTTT. Amino acid sequence: CASSHGKGGRAFF.

This chain connects TRBV6-5 to TRBJ2-7; 8 positions match TRBD2. V was clipped by 4 bases and J by 3 bases; unmatched bases: 5. Germline-derived CDR1 and CDR2 are MNHEY and SVGAGI. The CDR3 has 14 residues. The CDR3 nucleotides read TGTGCCAGCAGTTTAGGCCGGGGGGGCTACGAGCAGTACTTC. It translates to CASSLGRGGYEQYF.

The V gene is TRBV7-9, the J gene TRBJ2-7; TRBD1 matches 7 bases. The junction had 6 bases not matched to a gene; V was cut back by 5 bases and J by 2 bases. The CDR3 runs to 14 residues. In germline, CDR1 is SEHNR, CDR2 FQNEAQ (reference sequence). CDR3 residues: CASSLSGTAYEQYV. In DNA, the CDR3 is TGTGCCAGCAGCCTCTCCGGGACAGCCTACGAGCAGTACGTC.

J is TRBJ2-3 and V is TRBV7-3, with TRBD2 matching 8 bases. Germline values: CDR1 SGHTA, CDR2 FQGTGA. The CDR3 spans 16 residues. J lost 0 bases, V lost 5 bases, and 7 bases had no gene match. The CDR3 sequence: CASSPLAGGSTDTQYF. The DNA of the CDR3 is TGTGCCAGCAGCCCTCTAGCGGGTGGTAGCACAGATACGCAGTATTTT.